These T cell receptor beta chains were read from a single sample in a study of blood T cell repertoires in COVID-19. TCRdb keeps only in-frame clones here, not all; method: immunoSEQ multiplex PCR. This sample yields roughly 250,000 clones, of which roughly 80% are seen a single time; roughly 14% belongs to the top ten. The sequenced sample consisted of peripheral blood. The source is a person aged 65 to 85 with COVID-19, enrolled during active disease. Each CDR3 is given with its conserved first and last residue. The D gene is left open where the match is weak. Clone size appears in some rows only: once, few, many, or a class for an expanded clone.

TRBV9	-	TRBD1	TRBJ2-3	CASSGQGRDTQYF	TGTGCCAGCAGCGGACAGGGTCGAGATACGCAGTATTTT
TRBV11-2	few	-	TRBJ2-5	CASSLRETQYF	TGTGCCAGCAGCTTACGGGAGACCCAGTACTTC
TRBV15	-	-	TRBJ2-1	CATSRETGRGSRDEQFF	TGTGCCACCAGCAGGGAAACAGGGAGAGGGTCTAGGGATGAGCAGTTCTTC
TRBV29-1	-	-	TRBJ1-2	CSVGPSAGYTF	TGCAGCGTTGGACCCAGCGCCGGCTACACCTTC
TRBV9	-	-	TRBJ1-6	CASSVRQADSPLHF	TGTGCCAGCAGCGTAAGACAGGCCGATTCACCCCTCCACTTT
TRBV15	-	-	TRBJ2-7	CATSRALDLGGGHEQYF	TGTGCCACCAGCAGAGCCCTAGACCTGGGGGGGGGCCACGAGCAGTACTTC
TRBV5-1	once	-	TRBJ1-1	CASSAALNAEAFF	TGCGCCAGCAGCGCGGCATTGAACGCTGAAGCTTTCTTT
TRBV18	-	TRBD1	TRBJ2-1	CASSPLGQVNNEQFF	TGTGCCAGCTCACCACTCGGACAGGTTAACAATGAGCAGTTCTTC
TRBV11-2	-	-	TRBJ2-1	CASSLVAGDRGYNEQFF	TGTGCCAGCAGCTTAGTGGCAGGGGACCGCGGGTACAATGAGCAGTTCTTC
TRBV19	-	-	TRBJ1-5	CASNPQGNSNQPQHF	TGTGCCAGTAACCCTCAGGGAAATAGCAATCAGCCCCAGCATTTT
TRBV29-1	once	-	TRBJ2-2	CSVDSGYTGELFF	TGCAGCGTTGATAGCGGCTACACCGGGGAGCTGTTTTTT
TRBV6-5	few	-	TRBJ1-2	CASSSRGGPYGYTF	TGTGCCAGCAGTTCACGGGGGGGACCTTATGGCTACACCTTC
TRBV5-1	-	-	TRBJ1-6	CASSLSRANSPLHF	TGCGCCAGCAGCTTGTCCAGGGCCAATTCACCCCTCCACTTT
TRBV5-1	-	TRBD2	TRBJ2-3	CASSLLAGSFDTQYF	TGCGCCAGCAGCTTGCTAGCGGGTTCGTTTGATACGCAGTATTTT
TRBV7-9	once	TRBD1	TRBJ1-5	CASSLAVGDRNQPQHF	TGTGCCAGCAGCTTAGCGGTTGGGGACAGAAATCAGCCCCAGCATTTT
TRBV28	-	TRBD2	TRBJ2-1	CASRRISGGAFNEQFF	TGTGCCAGCAGGAGAATTAGCGGGGGGGCCTTCAATGAGCAGTTCTTC
TRBV2	-	-	TRBJ2-5	CASSGLARETQYF	TGTGCCAGCAGTGGGCTAGCGCGAGAGACCCAGTACTTC
TRBV6-2/TRBV6-3	many	-	TRBJ2-7	CASSYGGTASYEQYF	TGTGCCAGCAGTTACGGAGGGACTGCGTCCTACGAGCAGTACTTC
TRBV12-3/TRBV12-4	-	-	TRBJ1-2	CASSFGGRGYTF	TGTGCCAGCAGTTTCGGGGGAAGAGGCTACACCTTC
TRBV24-1	-	TRBD1	TRBJ1-1	CATSDRDRGLNTEAFF	TGTGCCACCAGTGATCGGGACAGGGGGCTGAACACTGAAGCTTTCTTT
TRBV19	once	-	TRBJ2-2	CASSSGAGSTGELFF	TGTGCCAGTAGTAGCGGGGCGGGGAGCACCGGGGAGCTGTTTTTT
TRBV19	many	-	TRBJ1-1	CASRTGNTEAFF	TGTGCCAGTAGAACAGGGAACACTGAAGCTTTCTTT
TRBV7-3	once	-	TRBJ1-3	CASSSGIPGNTIYF	TGTGCCAGCAGCTCGGGGATTCCTGGAAACACCATATATTTT
TRBV28	-	TRBD1	TRBJ1-6	CASRGQSSYNSPLHF	TGTGCCAGCAGGGGACAGAGCTCCTATAATTCACCCCTCCACTTT
TRBV19	-	-	TRBJ1-2	CASSIYRGGGSGYTF	TGTGCCAGTAGTATTTATCGAGGGGGGGGATCTGGCTACACCTTC
TRBV11-2	once	TRBD1	TRBJ2-3	CASRLTGIGTDTQYF	TGTGCCAGCAGGTTGACAGGGATCGGCACAGATACGCAGTATTTT
TRBV6-6	-	-	TRBJ1-5	CASSYGRRNSNQPQHF	TGTGCCAGCAGTTACGGCAGAAGAAATAGCAATCAGCCCCAGCATTTT
TRBV5-1	-	TRBD1	TRBJ2-3	CASSSGQGGNTQYF	TGCGCCAGCAGCTCCGGACAGGGAGGAAATACGCAGTATTTT
TRBV6-5	-	TRBD1	TRBJ1-2	CASRPATGAGVGYTF	TGTGCCAGCAGACCCGCTACAGGGGCCGGTGTGGGCTACACCTTC
TRBV6-1	-	-	TRBJ1-4	CASSDPSRVGTSNEKLFF	TGTGCCAGCAGTGACCCCAGCAGGGTGGGGACTTCAAATGAAAAACTGTTTTTT
TRBV6-4	-	TRBD1	TRBJ1-6	CASSAGQSNSPLHF	TGTGCCAGCAGCGCGGGACAGAGCAATTCACCCCTCCACTTT
TRBV28	-	-	TRBJ2-7	CASSLHGDTGYEQYF	TGTGCCAGCAGTTTACACGGAGACACAGGCTACGAGCAGTACTTC